Reported below is one TCR beta chain. Its antigen is still unknown. No much larger clonotype is one base removed from it; base qualities were not supplied. The CDR3 regions of human TCRbeta chains were analyzed by immunosequencing. As for the original processing: Repertoire TCRs were checked for matches against a reference library of SARS-CoV-2-specific TCRs that had been generated using the MIRA antigen-specificity platform. Breadth was defined as the fraction of unique TCRs that were SARS-CoV-2-associated, and depth was defined as the fraction of total T cells that were SARS-CoV-2-associated. Using the MIRA data, each spike-specific TCR was mapped to the spike region that the TCR reacts to and placed in a CD4 or CD8 class. Log10-transformed breadth and depth values were compared by one-way ANOVA with Sidak's multiple comparisons tests. TCRdb obtained this table from immuneACCESS and retained in-frame rearrangements with V and J assigned. These tables miss some clones; where compared with another copy, unresolved V genes account for less than half of the shortfall, and the remainder is unexplained. For V, J and clone size, that table is used; D and trimming come from the DNA. The sample table holds some 120,000 clones, of which 75% to 90% were seen once. The ten largest clones add up to just under 4.5% of the sample.

This sample stems from a study of T cell responses to AZD1222 COVID-19 vaccine (dated by TCRdb to about 2021). The study in broad terms: TCR sequencing covered 233 trial participants: around 210 given two doses of AZD1222 and some 25 given two doses of MenACWY control vaccine. Enrollment into the trials was organized by age into subgroups of 18-55, 56-69 and 70-plus years, and those subgroups contained approximately 150, 30 and 60 TCR-sequenced participants, respectively.

The CDR3 contains 13 residues, cysteine and phenylalanine counted. CDR3 DNA only is kept here, 39 bases in frame from base 1. The junction carries 11 bases between V and J, which are trimmed by 4 bases and 4 bases respectively. According to the germline V gene (reference sequence), CDR1 reads SGHKS and CDR2 reads YYEKEE. The research as a whole found: Participants were mostly white British and included more females than males, and it was suggested by the authors that clonal diversity may have been underestimated. In the small 56-69-year group, the increase in depth fell short of significance, most likely because of low power. Reportedly, close to half of the unique spike-specific TCRs recognized epitopes lying outside the regions that are mutated in the B.1.351 and B.1.1.7 variants. The vaccine-associated CD4 TCRs covered the entire spike protein, and the dominant responses fell in regions 160-218 and 743-854. Because no day 14 peak-response samples were available, repertoires were characterized only after the peak T cell response. Only 5 to 7 AZD1222 recipients were SARS-CoV-2 seropositive at baseline, limiting conclusions about previously exposed vaccinees. Spike-specific TCR breadth and depth rose significantly after two AZD1222 doses compared with day 0 and with MenACWY recipients.

Explained via the paper, the time point label denotes: about 28 days (+/-7) after the second vaccine dose. AZD1222 recipients with second doses at about 4 weeks or about 12 weeks were pooled, because spike-specific TCR depth and breadth did not differ between schedules. The vaccinee samples were drawn from two UK trials, COV001 and COV002, one of which was a single-blind randomized controlled phase 2/3 trial testing AZD1222 (ChAdOx1 nCoV-19) in healthy adults. For TCRbeta chain sequencing, PBMC samples from trial participants were taken at day 0 and at day 28 after the second dose. The origin of this receptor is an adult who received the AZD1222 COVID-19 vaccine. The material was peripheral blood, obtained 28 days after the second AZD1222 dose. This receptor chain uses TRBV5-5 and TRBJ2-5; there is no confident call for the D gene. The DNA sequence is as follows: TGTGCCAGCAGCCCAAGTGGTGGAGAGACCCAGTACTTC. This sequence encodes CASSPSGGETQYF.